This T cell receptor beta chain was sequenced during a study of cytomegalovirus exposure and HLA in healthy donors (dated by TCRdb to about 2017). At the level of the whole study: An earlier analysis of approximately 590 of the donors reported roughly 300 Gb of sequence data and 117 million unique TCR beta sequences from some 180 million T cells. An early release covering 550 to 650 HLA-typed donors comprised about 310 gigabases of sequencing data and approximately 85 million unique TCR sequences. The genetic ancestry cluster associated with self-reported Caucasian donors included about 84% of the roughly 400 genotyped donors. The study was designed to test whether signatures of past pathogen exposure could be identified by cataloging public T cell receptors. The study used immunosequencing to profile the T cell repertoires of 670 or so subjects and linked those repertoires to cytomegalovirus serostatus. A separate validation cohort of some 130 different subjects was used in addition to the roughly 640-subject first cohort. To predict cytomegalovirus infection status, the study combined high-throughput TCR immunosequencing, statistical association of individual TCRs with disease status, and machine learning. A later analysis re-analyzed previously published TCR beta repertoires from 660 or so donors and added high-resolution HLA genotyping to study TCR occurrence patterns. Rather than using new phenotypic data, the later analysis identified candidate immune exposures from TCR beta sequences and from how often those sequences occurred across donors. In an earlier analysis of 500 to 650 of the donors, high-throughput TCR beta sequencing was used to judge whether each TCR beta V gene segment behaved as functional or pseudogenic. Donor age, sex, ethnicity and CMV serostatus were compiled together with the repertoire data. A later genetic analysis used genome-wide SNP genotypes for 398 of the 666 donors, treating that subset as a discovery cohort. All discovery cohort repertoires had been generated on a single sequencing platform. Class I and class II HLA loci were covered by the typing at four-digit resolution. Typing coverage differed by locus: A, B, C, DRB1 and DQB1 were typed in about 620-640 donors, DQA1 in about 510, DPA1 in some 600, and DPB1 in 400 to 480. About five DR-DQ haplotypes were handled as single units for association and clustering, since linkage in the cohort was strong. Across 300 to 400 genotyped donors of the cohort, an average of 235,054 unique TCR beta nucleotide sequences per donor were sequenced, and 15% to 20% of those sequences were non-productive.

The paper's findings and limits, for the study overall: A later genetic analysis associated a missense DCLRE1C variant with V-gene and J-gene trimming of TCR beta chains, and an independent cohort replicated the association. Roughly uniform sequencing depth across donors was assumed in presence/absence analyses, although this assumption may not hold. A cluster of highly shared sequence variants was judged likely to be a technical artifact of the sequencing pipeline. It was suggested by the authors that the approach could potentially be generalized to other disease states and immunological phenotypes. At a false discovery rate of 0.05, a later analysis linked around 17,000 TCR beta sequences to specific HLA alleles. Most TCR sequences were observed very rarely across donors, whereas some public TCRs were present in many individuals. A further reported finding was that TCR beta sequences accurately predicted the HLA-A and HLA-B alleles for most subjects in the first cohort. A total of about 150 TCR beta chains were listed by the study as associated with cytomegalovirus. In an earlier analysis of some 640 of the donors, most TCR beta V segments were observed in productive rearrangements about 90% or about 30% of the time, broadly matching IMGT annotations. In both the original and validation cohorts, the classifier was reported to diagnose cytomegalovirus status with high specificity and sensitivity. Because HLA typing was unavailable for some donors at each locus, only the typed subset was used in association tests. Some IMGT-functional V segments, including TRBV6-2 and TRBV6-3, could not be distinguished by the 87-base-pair reads and were therefore excluded. When HLA alleles, especially DR and DQ, strongly co-occurred, TCR associations were difficult to assign to individual alleles. Compared with the approximately 600-donor mean, donors in an Asian-associated ancestry cluster had fewer N-insertions in productive TCRs, according to a later genetic analysis. Correlated functional status among segregating V segments might be attributable to linkage disequilibrium, but an unknown experimental factor could not be ruled out. In vitro tests confirmed that three of the cytomegalovirus-associated TCR beta chains recognize cytomegalovirus antigens. A later analysis found that HLA-associated TCR beta chains were more clonally expanded and had lower generation probabilities than equally common non-associated chains. In a later analysis, several top co-occurrence clusters were reported to appear linked to parvovirus B19, influenza, CMV and Epstein-Barr virus. Immune exposure information for the cohort was limited to CMV serostatus. In a later analysis, the rate of TCR association differed among HLA loci, with DRB1 alleles having the most associated TCRs and HLA-C alleles having the fewest. Only TCR beta chains were sequenced in this cohort, and the absence of alpha or paired-chain data limited detectable features. Because counts were too low, 15 or so rarely observed V segments, including chromosome 9 orphons, were excluded from the earlier analysis of 587 of the donors. According to a later analysis, most CMV-associated TCR beta chains appeared to be HLA-restricted, and the HLA associations seemed to be driven largely by CMV exposure.

The cohort was made up of approximately 700 healthy bone marrow donors. All cohort members were sampled while nominally healthy, although unrecorded immune exposures were likely present. The donor tested CMV seropositive, placing the donor among the 289 seropositive members of the cohort. Every donor gave a peripheral blood sample, and the peripheral blood mononuclear cells from that sample were used for TCR beta sequencing. The Qiagen DNeasy Blood Extraction Kit was used to extract genomic DNA from the blood cell samples. The germline V gene (reference sequence) sets CDR1 to MNHEY and CDR2 to SMNVEV. Deletion took 7 bases off V and 0 bases off J, with a span of 13 bases between the germline ends. From cysteine to phenylalanine, the CDR3 is 15 amino acids long. Solely the CDR3 DNA is kept, with 45 bases framed from the first base. Preparation of the library involved the immunoSEQ multiplex PCR assay. The multiplex PCR relied on a mix of 60 forward primers for TCR Vbeta segments and 13 reverse primers for TCR Jbeta segments. A multiplex PCR assay on genomic DNA amplified the CDR3 region of rearranged TCR beta genes. On the Illumina HiSeq System, the amplified TCR beta libraries were sequenced as 87-base-pair reads. The authors' pipeline ran thus. A later analysis tallied 75 million to 85 million unique TCR beta chains across the roughly 610 repertoires, and about 10 million of those chains were shared by two or more donors. To remove PCR and sequencing errors, raw reads were error-corrected and collapsed into unique sequences using a nearest-neighbor algorithm that merged closely related sequences. V, D and J gene segments were assigned by aligning CDR3 sequences to IMGT reference sequences. For a sequence to be retained, at least a six-nucleotide match to both a V gene segment and a J gene segment was required. Rearrangements were called productive when the CDR3 lacked stop codons and stayed in frame with V and J; all others were non-productive. Following IMGT convention, CDR3 was defined as the stretch from the second conserved V-encoded cysteine to the conserved J-encoded phenylalanine. The earlier analysis of fewer than 700 of the donors excluded sequences that lacked an unambiguous match to a single V gene segment. An earlier analysis of several hundred of the donors called V segments functional above 56.7% productive rearrangements and segregating when the between-donor standard deviation exceeded 5%. A statistical classification framework was developed to diagnose cytomegalovirus status using the catalog of TCR beta chain sequences. A later analysis assigned V and J genes by comparing TCR nucleotide sequences with IMGT/GENE-DB human TR gene sequences. A later analysis assigned CDR3 sequences and most-parsimonious VDJ recombination scenarios with the TCRdist pipeline. In a later analysis, each TCR beta chain was defined by its CDR3 amino acid sequence together with its V-gene family, and reads lacking a unique V-gene family were excluded. A later analysis removed 550 to 700 highly shared, low-generation-probability nucleotide sequences to deal with suspected cross-contamination and a sequencing artifact. For each public chain, a later analysis derived a clonal expansion index from normalized ranks of inferred template counts within each repertoire. A later analysis computed generation probabilities with a VDJ recombination model fitted to out-of-frame rearrangements, and checked the results against IGoR. In a later analysis, TCR-TCR, TCR-HLA and TCR-CMV co-occurrence was scored with hypergeometric tests, and a repertoire-size bias correction was applied to TCR pairs. In a later analysis, false discovery rates were estimated by permuting HLA or CMV assignments 20 times. In a later analysis, co-occurring TCRs were grouped using DBSCAN, and TCRdist sequence similarity was added for clustering within HLA-allele-positive subsets. For co-occurrence clustering, repertoires with fewer than 30,000 or more than 120,000 public chains were excluded, along with 4 to 6 repertoires with anomalous nucleotide sharing. Here the immuneACCESS table is served through TCRdb, limited to in-frame sequences with V and J called. Missing clones are a known gap in these copies; in checked studies unresolved V genes cover under half, and the rest lacks a known reason. Clone size and V and J calls were adopted from that table, with D and trimming inferred from the DNA. The sample contains approximately 100,000 clones, 10% of them found a single time. Of the sample, about 5.7% is held by the ten largest clones.

Only a few counts were recorded for this clone. Its antigen remains unidentified. One base away there is no much larger clone; base qualities are not given. The receptor was derived from a middle-aged man in good health and CMV-seropositive. The chain couples TRBV27 to TRBJ1-5, with the D gene not clear enough to name. Specimen: PBMCs. CDR3 reads: CASTLTGNSNQPQHF. The bases are TGTGCCAGCACTTTGACGGGGAATAGCAATCAGCCCCAGCATTTT.